These 24 T cell receptor beta chains share one sample of origin, sequenced in a study of a mutant IDH1 vaccine in newly diagnosed glioma (dated by TCRdb to the early 2020s). The meaning of the sample's time point label: week 11, during vaccination. Each vaccine dose was 300 ug of a 20-mer mutant IDH1 peptide in Montanide, given subcutaneously with topical imiquimod. These receptors are not linked to any known antigen. The library was built by means of the immunoSEQ multiplex PCR assay. TCRdb holds this immuneACCESS table with in-frame rearrangements only. Some clones are missing; in checked studies, unresolved V genes explain under half, and the rest has no known cause. The sample table lists over 95,000 clones, about nine tenths of them with a count of one. The ten largest make up roughly 0.61% of the sample. The sequencing here drew on PBMCs, taken from a glioma patient whose treatment included an IDH1 peptide vaccine. Source of these receptors: a woman between 50 and 59 years old with glioma.

This rearrangement joins TRBV11-3 to TRBJ2-1; D assignment may be TRBD1 or TRBD2 (5 bases each). V was shortened by 4 bases and J by 4 bases, with 23 bases between the two germline ends. From germline, CDR1 is SGHNT and CDR2 YENEEA. CDR3 length: 18 amino acids. CDR3 loop: CASSSGAAGGPGYNEQFF. For the CDR3, the DNA is TGTGCCAGCAGCTCTGGGGCCGCGGGCGGGCCCGGGTACAATGAGCAGTTCTTC.

The rearrangement uses TRBV6-6 and TRBJ1-2; no reliable D call. V lost 0 bases to trimming and J lost 10 bases, with 6 bases between them. The CDR3 has 11 residues. Germline V gene sequence: CDR1 MNHNY, CDR2 SVGAGI (reference sequence). The CDR3 coding sequence is TGTGCCAGCAGTTACTCCGGGGTCTACACCTTC. This codes for CASSYSGVYTF.

In its sample, this clone was seen a few times. The rearrangement joins TRBV5-1 to TRBJ2-1, with D possibly being TRBD2 (6 bases). The CDR3 covers 15 residues. V was cut by 2 bases and J by 0 bases, with 9 bases left in between. The germline CDR1 and CDR2 sequences are SGHRS and YFSETQ. The CDR3 DNA reads as TGCGCCAGCAGCTTAACGGGAGACTCCTACAATGAGCAGTTCTTC. Translating it yields CASSLTGDSYNEQFF. The full variable domain, its missing parts supplied by reference TRBV5-1 and TRBJ2-1, is KAGVTQTPRYLIKTRGQQVTLSCSPISGHRSVSWYQQTPGQGLQFLFEYFSETQRNKGNFPGRFSGRQFSNSRSEMNVSTLELGDSALYLCASSLTGDSYNEQFFGPGTRLTVL.

The rearrangement joins TRBV6-6 to TRBJ2-2; 10 nucleotides match TRBD2. This CDR3 is 15 amino acids long. CDR1 is MNHNY and CDR2 is SVGAGI in the germline V gene (reference sequence). The V segment lost 3 bases and the J segment 6 bases; nucleotides outside the gene matches: 4. CDR3 in DNA: TGTGCCAGCAGTTATGGGACTAGCGAAGCCGGGGAGCTGTTTTTT. This encodes CASSYGTSEAGELFF.

V is TRBV7-3 and J is TRBJ1-6; D is undetermined. V lost 0 bases and J lost 1, with 16 bases in between. The length of the CDR3 is 19 residues. CDR1 and CDR2 (germline): SGHTA, FQGTGA. CDR3 sequence reads: CASSLTAAGDFSYNSPLHF. CDR3 in DNA: TGTGCCAGCAGCTTAACGGCGGCAGGCGATTTTTCCTATAATTCACCCCTCCACTTT.

V usage is TRBV28 and J usage is TRBJ1-5, with TRBD1 identical over 8 bases. V lost 6 bases, J lost 7 bases, and 8 bases stayed unmatched. Germline V gives CDR1 MDHEN, CDR2 SYDVKM. CDR3 length: 14 amino acids. CDR3: CASRSTGGGQPQHF. CDR3 sequence (DNA): TGTGCCAGCAGATCAACAGGGGGGGGGCAGCCCCAGCATTTT. Full variable domain (remainder filled in from reference TRBV28 and TRBJ1-5): DVKVTQSSRYLVKRTGEKVFLECVQDMDHENMFWYRQDPGLGLRLIYFSYDVKMKEKGDIPEGYSVSREKKERFSLILESASTNQTSMYLCASRSTGGGQPQHFGDGTRLSIL.

The chain is built from TRBV5-1 and TRBJ1-1; D is uncertain. The germline V and J ends were trimmed by 1 base and 7 bases, with 14 bases remaining between them. The CDR3 is 14 amino acids. CDR1 is SGHRS, CDR2 YFSETQ, per germline. For the CDR3, the DNA is TGCGCCAGCAGCTTGAGAGGGATTGAGGATGAAGCTTTCTTT. It translates to CASSLRGIEDEAFF.

The V call is TRBV21-1, the J call TRBJ2-1; TRBD2 is taken as the D call from the table, unchecked against the DNA. TRBV21-1 is labeled a pseudogene. This CDR3 comprises 16 residues. The DNA of the CDR3 is TGTGCCAGCAGCAAGGGACTAGCGGGCTCCTACAATGAGCAGTTCTTC. It encodes CASSKGLAGSYNEQFF.

There are a few counts of this clone. The chain couples TRBV5-1 to TRBJ2-2; D remains ambiguous. The ends were cut back, 1 base at V and 7 bases at J, with 20 bases in the middle. The CDR3 has 17 residues. The germline CDR1 and CDR2 sequences are SGHRS and YFSETQ. The CDR3 here is CASSLQYSGFGLGELFF. CDR3 bases: TGCGCCAGCAGCTTGCAGTATTCAGGTTTCGGCCTCGGGGAGCTGTTTTTT. The full variable domain, in which reference TRBV5-1 and TRBJ2-2 provide the parts outside the CDR3, is KAGVTQTPRYLIKTRGQQVTLSCSPISGHRSVSWYQQTPGQGLQFLFEYFSETQRNKGNFPGRFSGRQFSNSRSEMNVSTLELGDSALYLCASSLQYSGFGLGELFFGEGSRLTVL.

The chain uses TRBV19 and TRBJ2-4, with 8 bases aligning to TRBD1. The V gene's germline CDR1 is LNHDA and CDR2 SQIVND (reference sequence). V shed 0 bases and J 7 bases; nucleotides not matched to a gene: 8. The CDR3 loop spans 16 amino acids. The CDR3 loop is CASSIDPGQGRNIQYF. The CDR3 DNA sequence: TGTGCCAGTAGTATAGACCCCGGACAGGGTCGGAACATTCAGTACTTC.

This clone was seen a single time. The rearrangement links TRBV13 to TRBJ2-1; the D gene is possibly TRBD1 (6 bases). Germline V gene data show CDR1 as PRHDT and CDR2 as FYEKMQ (reference sequence). The length of the CDR3 is 13 residues. V gave up 1 base and J gave up 7 bases, with 8 bases separating them. The CDR3, as DNA: TGTGCCAGCAGCTTAGCAGGGGAGAATGAGCAGTTCTTC. This translates into CASSLAGENEQFF.

There are a few counts of this clone. This rearrangement joins TRBV28 to TRBJ1-1; possibly TRBD1 for D (6 bases). The CDR3 length is 15 residues. Germline V lookup: CDR1 MDHEN, CDR2 SYDVKM. With 4 bases removed from V and 1 base from J, the gap between germline ends came to 13 bases. The CDR3 sequence is CASSSGGPRNTEAFF. CDR3 in DNA: TGTGCCAGCAGTTCCGGGGGGCCGAGGAACACTGAAGCTTTCTTT.

The J gene is TRBJ2-5, the V gene TRBV15; D remains ambiguous. Germline CDR1 and CDR2: LNHNV and YYDKDF (reference sequence). This CDR3 contains 16 residues. Trimming pared 0 bases from V and 0 bases from J, leaving 11 bases between. CDR3 protein: CATSRDKKIDQETQYF. CDR3 coding DNA: TGTGCCACCAGCAGAGATAAAAAGATCGACCAAGAGACCCAGTACTTC.

This clone showed up just once. The chain recombines TRBV7-9 with TRBJ2-7; D may be TRBD1 or TRBD2 (5 bases each). In germline, CDR1 is SEHNR, CDR2 FQNEAQ (reference sequence). The CDR3 covers 15 residues. V lost 4 bases, J lost 1 base, and 14 bases lay in between. The CDR3 protein is CASSSPEGRSYEQYF. The CDR3 nucleotides read TGTGCCAGCAGCTCCCCAGAGGGACGGTCCTACGAGCAGTACTTC.

The chain combines TRBV19 with TRBJ2-7; 10 bases are shared with TRBD1. The ends lost 4 bases at V and 3 bases at J; junction bases unmatched: 0. CDR1 is LNHDA, CDR2 SQIVND, per germline (reference sequence). The CDR3 consists of 13 residues. CDR3 protein: CASSRDRGYEQYF. Written as DNA, the CDR3 is TGTGCCAGTAGTAGGGACAGGGGCTACGAGCAGTACTTC.

The chain employs TRBV19 and TRBJ1-5, with D tentatively TRBD1 (6 bases). The germline V gene encodes CDR1 LNHDA and CDR2 SQIVND (reference sequence). The CDR3 extends over 15 amino acids. V shed 5 bases and J shed 1 base, with 12 bases lying between them. CDR3 in DNA: TGTGCCAGTAGTGGTCAGGGGAGGAGCAATCAGCCCCAGCATTTT. It yields the protein CASSGQGRSNQPQHF.

The chain links TRBV6-6 to TRBJ1-4, with D unresolved. Trimming removed 5 bases from V and 8 bases from J, with 15 bases in between. The CDR3 runs to 14 residues. Germline loops: CDR1 MNHNY, CDR2 SVGAGI (reference sequence). The CDR3 sequence: CASSPDLMGEKLFF. The CDR3 DNA reads as TGTGCCAGCAGTCCAGACCTAATGGGGGAAAAACTGTTTTTT.

The chain has TRBV4-1 and TRBJ1-4; D perhaps matches TRBD1 (5 bases). The CDR3 consists of 15 residues. V shed 3 bases and J shed 8 bases, with 16 bases lying between them. Per germline, CDR1 MGHRA and CDR2 YSYEKL. CDR3 bases: TGCGCCAGCAGCCATACTCTAGGGGAAAAGGAAAAACTGTTTTTT. Its translation is CASSHTLGEKEKLFF.

The rearrangement uses TRBV19 and TRBJ1-4, with D unresolved. This CDR3 comprises 15 residues. Germline CDR1 and CDR2: LNHDA and SQIVND (reference sequence). Trimming took 6 bases from V and 8 from J, leaving 19 bases between them. DNA for the CDR3: TGTGCCAGTAGCTCGGTGGGCAGGAGAGGAGAAAAACTGTTTTTT. Its translation is CASSSVGRRGEKLFF.

J is TRBJ1-1 and V is TRBV7-9, with a tentative D call TRBD1 (5 bases). The CDR3 is made up of 15 amino acids. The ends were cut back, 3 bases at V and 0 bases at J, with 11 bases in the middle. Per the germline V gene, CDR1 is SEHNR and CDR2 is FQNEAQ (reference sequence). CDR3 loop: CASSFWTSMNTEAFF. For the CDR3, the DNA is TGTGCCAGCAGCTTCTGGACATCGATGAACACTGAAGCTTTCTTT.

The chain employs TRBV6-5 and TRBJ2-4; no clear D. Germline V gene lookup returns CDR1 MNHEY and CDR2 SVGAGI. The CDR3 totals 16 residues. Trimming left V 0 bases short and J 6 bases short, with 15 bases between. The CDR3 DNA reads as TGTGCCAGCAGTTACTCGATGGCCGGAGTTGGAAACATTCAGTACTTC. This encodes CASSYSMAGVGNIQYF.

This chain connects TRBV6-1 to TRBJ2-7; D possibly uses TRBD1 or TRBD2 (5 bases each). V dropped 4 bases and J dropped 0 bases, with 13 bases sitting between them. The germline V gene has CDR1 MNHNS and CDR2 SASEGT. The CDR3 runs 15 residues. CDR3 sequence reads: CASSVSRDASYEQYF. In nucleotides, the CDR3 is TGTGCCAGCAGTGTAAGCCGGGACGCCTCCTACGAGCAGTACTTC.

The rearrangement uses TRBV27 and TRBJ2-7; D ambiguous. The CDR3 has 14 amino acids. Trimming removed 4 bases at V and 2 bases at J, with 12 bases between. CDR1 and CDR2 from the germline V gene are MNHEY and SMNVEV (reference sequence). CDR3: CASSSPTATYEQYF. CDR3 nucleotides: TGTGCCAGCAGTTCACCGACGGCAACCTACGAGCAGTACTTC.

The chain combines TRBV9 with TRBJ2-1; D not resolved. Germline CDR1 and CDR2: SGDLS and YYNGEE. CDR3 length: 14 residues. Trimming cost V 3 bases and J 8 bases, with 15 bases left between them. The CDR3 protein is CASSARWSDDEQFF. CDR3 DNA sequence: TGTGCCAGCAGCGCAAGGTGGAGCGACGATGAGCAGTTCTTC.